A selection of T cell receptor beta chains follows, all from one sample in a study of T cells in Graves' hyperthyroidism and ophthalmopathy. TCRdb re-analysed the multiplex PCR reads in MiXCR, keeping a single row per CDR3 protein. The table shows about 600,000 distinct CDR3 sequences, with over 12% occurring only once. Sample: blood. Receptors were obtained from a young woman with Graves' ophthalmopathy. Both conserved end residues are part of each CDR3. Fields, in order: CDR3 length, V gene, CDR3 protein.

CDR3 length: 18
V gene: TRBV7-3
CDR3 protein: CASSLSASGTSANNEQFF

CDR3 length: 15
V gene: TRBV3-1
CDR3 protein: CASSQDLGNSETQYF

CDR3 length: 15
V gene: TRBV28
CDR3 protein: CASSSSGELGDTQYF

CDR3 length: 15
V gene: TRBV19
CDR3 protein: CASLGLSGTDQLQHF

CDR3 length: 14
V gene: TRBV6-2/TRBV6-3
CDR3 protein: CASSYREYSYEQYF

CDR3 length: 18
V gene: TRBV9
CDR3 protein: CASSVGYGRASGFYEQYF

CDR3 length: 16
V gene: TRBV11-3
CDR3 protein: CASSLGGQHPNNEQFF

CDR3 length: 14
V gene: TRBV5-6
CDR3 protein: CASSLAGTPDGYTF

CDR3 length: 13
V gene: TRBV5-8
CDR3 protein: CASSFAANEKLFF

CDR3 length: 14
V gene: TRBV12-3/TRBV12-4
CDR3 protein: CASSLGRPGNEQFF

CDR3 length: 16
V gene: TRBV11-3
CDR3 protein: CASSLPAPGLDTEAFF

CDR3 length: 16
V gene: TRBV7-6
CDR3 protein: CASSLYEGAFNQPQHF

CDR3 length: 15
V gene: TRBV12-3/TRBV12-4
CDR3 protein: CALKRLAGAYNEQFF

CDR3 length: 16
V gene: TRBV9
CDR3 protein: CASSATSGVSDYGYTF

CDR3 length: 15
V gene: TRBV12-3/TRBV12-4
CDR3 protein: CASSLYGLAGLLQFF

CDR3 length: 14
V gene: TRBV3-1
CDR3 protein: CASSPTQGASAWFF

CDR3 length: 16
V gene: TRBV28
CDR3 protein: CASMGMGGSYNSPLHF

CDR3 length: 14
V gene: TRBV29-1
CDR3 protein: CSVVGRGRNYEQYF

CDR3 length: 12
V gene: TRBV20-1
CDR3 protein: CSADGTINEQYF

CDR3 length: 15
V gene: TRBV25-1
CDR3 protein: CASSELTGFNSPLHF

CDR3 length: 18
V gene: TRBV5-1
CDR3 protein: CASSLEATSGSRGETQYF

CDR3 length: 19
V gene: TRBV28
CDR3 protein: CASSFLEDRGVSSTDTQYF

CDR3 length: 16
V gene: TRBV7-2
CDR3 protein: CASSLGLAVRYNEQFF

CDR3 length: 16
V gene: TRBV10-3
CDR3 protein: CAISETSSSSNQPQHF

CDR3 length: 15
V gene: TRBV6-2/TRBV6-3
CDR3 protein: CASSYSAELTYEQYF

CDR3 length: 12
V gene: TRBV7-2
CDR3 protein: CASSPLGYEQYF

CDR3 length: 16
V gene: TRBV12-3/TRBV12-4
CDR3 protein: CASDIGNGAGGQPQHF

CDR3 length: 17
V gene: TRBV24-1
CDR3 protein: CATSDPSGQGTNYEQYF

CDR3 length: 15
V gene: TRBV12-3/TRBV12-4
CDR3 protein: CASRLRTAMNTEAFF

CDR3 length: 14
V gene: TRBV9
CDR3 protein: CASSVVPETYEQYF

CDR3 length: 14
V gene: TRBV7-9
CDR3 protein: CASRKDRETYEQYF

CDR3 length: 14
V gene: TRBV19
CDR3 protein: CASSSRDRGHEQFF

CDR3 length: 15
V gene: TRBV27
CDR3 protein: CASSLGQGRSDTQYF

CDR3 length: 15
V gene: TRBV10-3
CDR3 protein: CATESSGRGTDTQYF

CDR3 length: 14
V gene: TRBV11-2
CDR3 protein: CASSASVGSYEQYF

CDR3 length: 12
V gene: TRBV28
CDR3 protein: CASSLFGTEAFF

CDR3 length: 15
V gene: TRBV4-1
CDR3 protein: CASSQQRTRTDEQYF

CDR3 length: 14
V gene: TRBV7-9
CDR3 protein: CASSSGTGLHEQYF

CDR3 length: 16
V gene: TRBV19
CDR3 protein: CASSLILGAGPYEQYF

CDR3 length: 13
V gene: TRBV20-1
CDR3 protein: CSAMLGGPDTQYF

CDR3 length: 13
V gene: TRBV20-1
CDR3 protein: CSARSRGAGELFF

CDR3 length: 16
V gene: TRBV6-6
CDR3 protein: CASSYSTSVSYNEQFF

CDR3 length: 14
V gene: TRBV6-1
CDR3 protein: CASRLGQGTDTQYF

CDR3 length: 13
V gene: TRBV19
CDR3 protein: CASSARRSDTQYF

CDR3 length: 14
V gene: TRBV5-4
CDR3 protein: CASRRFGGGEKLFF

CDR3 length: 15
V gene: TRBV7-9
CDR3 protein: CASSLVGIRYNEQFF

CDR3 length: 20
V gene: TRBV4-2
CDR3 protein: CASSQLPGQGAGTNNSPLHF

CDR3 length: 14
V gene: TRBV2
CDR3 protein: CASSAGTQNTEAFF

CDR3 length: 13
V gene: TRBV3-1
CDR3 protein: CASSQGGFGIQYF

CDR3 length: 12
V gene: TRBV6-1
CDR3 protein: CASSPVEYGYTF

CDR3 length: 16
V gene: TRBV24-1
CDR3 protein: CATSDPTLPPTDTQYF

CDR3 length: 14
V gene: TRBV11-2
CDR3 protein: CASSLDFSSGEQFF

CDR3 length: 13
V gene: TRBV2
CDR3 protein: CASSPVPEGTQYF

CDR3 length: 15
V gene: TRBV12-3/TRBV12-4
CDR3 protein: CASSPRGLDTGELFF

CDR3 length: 19
V gene: TRBV9
CDR3 protein: CASSVRGRGGGGPYNEQFF

CDR3 length: 19
V gene: TRBV12-3/TRBV12-4
CDR3 protein: CASSLYRPGAPKEPYGYTF

CDR3 length: 14
V gene: TRBV6-6
CDR3 protein: CASSYGGLTDTQYF

CDR3 length: 14
V gene: TRBV19
CDR3 protein: CASLSLENTDTQYF

CDR3 length: 15
V gene: TRBV6-2/TRBV6-3
CDR3 protein: CASSGGPAGTDIQYF